Following are 17 T cell receptor beta chains from one sample sequenced in a study of CD8 T cells in Susac syndrome. It was with random hexamers that roughly 0.5 to 1 ug RNA was reverse transcribed. TCRdb reprocessed the immunoSEQ multiplex PCR reads with MiXCR, giving one entry per CDR3 protein. The table has about 200,000 distinct CDR3 sequences, about 96% seen once. Source material: CD4+ T cells from PBMCs. Receptor source: a human donor with multiple sclerosis.

DNA of the CDR3: TGTGCCAGCTCCCAGAGTCAGAGTCCAAATGGCTACACCTTC. It specifies CASSQSQSPNGYTF. The chain recombines TRBV18 with TRBJ1-2, with D hard to call. V lost 6 bases and J lost 6, with 17 bases in between. Germline CDR1 is KGHSH and CDR2 is LQKENI. The CDR3 length is 14 residues.

The chain combines TRBV6-5 with TRBJ1-6; 7 positions match TRBD1. The CDR3 covers 17 residues. The ends lost 0 bases at V and 7 bases at J; junction bases unmatched: 9. Germline V gives CDR1 MNHEY, CDR2 SVGAGI. The CDR3 bases are TGTGCCAGCAGTTACTCGAGGAAGGGGGCATGGAATTCACCCCTCCACTTT. Translating it yields CASSYSRKGAWNSPLHF.

The V gene is TRBV27, the J gene TRBJ2-1, with D perhaps matching TRBD1 (6 bases). Germline values: CDR1 MNHEY, CDR2 SMNVEV (reference sequence). V gave up 6 bases and J gave up 11 bases, with 17 bases separating them. The CDR3 runs to 13 residues. CDR3 DNA: TGTGCCAGCAGCTTTCTCGGGACAACCAAGCAGTTCTTC. Protein sequence: CASSFLGTTKQFF.

The V call is TRBV3-1, the J call TRBJ1-3; D is ambiguous. The V gene's germline CDR1 is LGHDT and CDR2 YNNKEL (reference sequence). The CDR3 is made up of 14 amino acids. The V gene lost 5 bases and the J gene lost 0 bases, with 8 bases spanning the gap. The CDR3 sequence: CASSGSNSGNTIYF. CDR3 nucleotide sequence: TGTGCCAGCAGCGGGAGCAACTCTGGAAACACCATATATTTT.

V usage is TRBV30 and J usage is TRBJ1-2; a possible D gene is TRBD1 (5 bases). The CDR3 is 11 amino acids. Germline values: CDR1 GTSNPN, CDR2 SVGIG (reference sequence). The chain's CDR3 is CARGEGVGYTF. CDR3 coding DNA: TGTGCTCGGGGTGAAGGGGTCGGCTACACCTTC.

This chain links TRBV5-1 with TRBJ2-1; 11 nucleotides agree with TRBD2. The CDR3 is 15 residues long. Germline V lookup: CDR1 SGHRS, CDR2 YFSETQ. The trim removed 5 bases at V and 10 bases at J, leaving 11 bases unmatched. The CDR3 region is CASRQLAGESGEQFF. CDR3 coding DNA: TGCGCCAGCAGACAACTAGCGGGAGAATCAGGAGAGCAGTTCTTC.

The V gene is TRBV20-1, the J gene TRBJ2-1; TRBD2 matches 10 bases. The CDR3 runs to 15 residues. Germline assignment: CDR1 DFQATT and CDR2 SNEGSKA (reference sequence). J lost 6 bases, V lost 5 bases, and 10 bases had no gene match. The CDR3: CSADLSGRASNEQFF. The CDR3 DNA reads TGCAGTGCTGACCTGAGCGGGAGGGCAAGCAATGAGCAGTTCTTC.

Comments on this clonotype: One junction end disagrees with the germline gene, perhaps due to a read error. The J gene is TRBJ2-1, the V gene TRBV7-7; D possibly uses TRBD1 or TRBD2 (5 bases each). The CDR3 is made up of 13 amino acids. The germline gives CDR1 SSHAT, CDR2 FNYEAQ (reference sequence). The CDR3 loop reads CASSLGPGTEQFF. The CDR3 DNA reads TGTGCTAGCAGCTTAGGTCCTGGGACTGAGCAGTTCTTC.

The chain joins TRBV19 to TRBJ1-6, with a tentative D call TRBD1 (5 bases). The CDR3 runs 13 residues. Trimming removed 5 bases at V and 9 bases at J, with 11 bases between. Germline V gene lookup returns CDR1 LNHDA and CDR2 SQIVND (reference sequence). The CDR3 region has the DNA TGTGCCAGTAGTGAGGGGTTTGGTTCACCCCTCCACTTT. Translating gives CASSEGFGSPLHF.

The CDR3, as DNA: TGTGCCAGCAGCCATTTAGCGGGTGGCTCCTACAATGAGCAGTTCTTC. Translating gives CASSHLAGGSYNEQFF. V and J are TRBV3-1 and TRBJ2-1; TRBD2 aligns across 7 bases. This CDR3 contains 16 residues. CDR1 is LGHDT and CDR2 is YNNKEL in the germline V gene (reference sequence). V was clipped by 3 bases and J by 0 bases; unmatched bases: 5.

The CDR3: CSVGSSRTTGGRFGSGANVLTF. The CDR3 DNA reads TGCAGCGTTGGATCATCAAGGACCACAGGGGGGAGGTTTGGCTCTGGGGCCAACGTCCTGACTTTC. This chain uses TRBV29-1 with TRBJ2-6; 8 nucleotides agree with TRBD1. Trimming cost V 4 bases and J 0 bases; bases outside gene matches: 23. The CDR3 covers 22 residues. Germline V gene sequence: CDR1 SQVTM, CDR2 ANQGSEA.

The CDR3 sequence: CASSLDPGSYNEQFF. The CDR3 coding sequence is TGTGCCAGCAGCTTGGACCCGGGGTCCTACAATGAGCAGTTCTTC. The rearrangement links TRBV5-6 to TRBJ2-1, with a possible D match to TRBD2 (5 bases). Germline V gene lookup returns CDR1 SGHDT and CDR2 YYEEEE. CDR3 length equals 15 residues. V was shortened by 0 bases and J by 1 base, with 8 bases between the two germline ends.

The V and J genes are TRBV18 and TRBJ1-4, with D possibly matching TRBD1 (5 bases). The CDR3 sequence is 13 residues long. V lost 3 bases and J 9 bases, leaving 11 bases between the germline ends. The germline CDR1 and CDR2 sequences are KGHSH and LQKENI. The CDR3 nucleotides read TGTGCCAGCTCACCCATCGACAGCAAAAAACTGTTTTTT. Encoded protein: CASSPIDSKKLFF.

The V gene is TRBV5-1, the J gene TRBJ2-3; D is uncertain. Germline V gene lookup returns CDR1 SGHRS and CDR2 YFSETQ. The CDR3 totals 14 residues. V was clipped by 1 base and J by 6 bases, with 12 bases between them. CDR3 DNA: TGCGCCAGCAGCTTGAGACCTAACCTCGATACGCAGTATTTT. Its protein product is CASSLRPNLDTQYF.

The chain is built from TRBV20-1 and TRBJ1-2; TRBD1 aligns across 9 bases. Germline assignment: CDR1 DFQATT and CDR2 SNEGSKA (reference sequence). The CDR3 covers 14 residues. J gave up 4 bases and V 6 bases, and 9 bases lay outside the gene matches. As DNA, the CDR3 is TGCAGTGCCCGACGGGGACAGGGCGCCTATGGCTACACCTTC. It translates to CSARRGQGAYGYTF.

This chain uses TRBV20-1 with TRBJ2-7; D is perhaps TRBD2 (7 bases). This CDR3 region has 15 residues. V lost 6 bases to trimming and J lost 3 bases, with 21 bases between them. Germline V gives CDR1 DFQATT, CDR2 SNEGSKA (reference sequence). The CDR3 here is CSAPTSGGRSYEQYF. The DNA of the CDR3 is TGCAGTGCCCCTACCTCCGGGGGGCGAAGCTACGAGCAGTACTTC.

The chain employs TRBV10-3 and TRBJ2-3; TRBD2 matches 8 bases. Germline-derived CDR1 and CDR2 are ENHRY and SYGVKD. This CDR3 is 18 amino acids long. The trim removed 7 bases at V and 1 base at J, leaving 16 bases unmatched. CDR3 sequence reads: CAITTGAGGDSGTDTQYF. In DNA, the CDR3 is TGTGCCATCACCACGGGGGCGGGAGGCGACTCGGGCACAGATACGCAGTATTTT.